This T cell receptor beta chain originates from a study of post-analysis software for immune sequencing data. Unique molecular identifiers tagged the TCR beta cDNA libraries. MiXCR was run by TCRdb on the PCR reads, yielding one entry per CDR3 protein. The data show 400,000 to 500,000 distinct CDR3 sequences, 30% to 45% seen once. This CDR3 comprises 14 residues. The V end lost 7 bases, the J end lost 3 bases, and 10 bases lay between the germline ends. Germline CDR1 is MNHEY and CDR2 is SMNVEV (reference sequence). Points on this clonotype: Its antigen remains unknown.

Study-wide points: TRBV5-6, TRBV5-1 and TRBV20-1 belonged to a set of roughly five TRBV segments that were more frequent in patients than controls. Normalized Chao1 diversity was significantly reduced in patients versus controls.

The chain combines TRBV27 with TRBJ1-6, with D perhaps TRBD1 (5 bases). This receptor was identified in a girl aged 2 to 10 with multiple sclerosis. The sample consisted of blood. This chain's CDR3 is CASKRGDYNSPLHF. The CDR3, as DNA: TGTGCCAGCAAAAGAGGGGACTATAATTCACCCCTCCACTTT.